This TCR beta chain was captured by sequencing in a study of T cells after yellow fever vaccination. Study results and caveats: Subsequent to the booster, the majority of primary-vaccination clones reappeared (roughly 95% CD4, about 90% CD8).

TCRdb recomputed calls from the 5' RACE reads with MiXCR, one row per CDR3 protein. Of 550,000 or so distinct CDR3 sequences in the sample, roughly 19% were seen once. Note on this clonotype: Its matching antigen is unknown.

Sample: PBMCs, taken 15 days after the yellow fever booster vaccination. The sequence was obtained from a man aged 25-40 years who received the YFV17D yellow fever vaccine.

CDR3 residues: CASSLFGGSRAEEQYF. The CDR3 DNA reads TGTGCCAGCAGTTTATTCGGAGGAAGCAGGGCGGAAGAGCAGTACTTC. V is TRBV28 and J is TRBJ2-7; D assignment may be TRBD1 or TRBD2 (5 bases each). The germline gives CDR1 MDHEN, CDR2 SYDVKM. V lost 1 base, J lost 7 bases, and 20 bases lay in between. There are 16 residues in the CDR3.